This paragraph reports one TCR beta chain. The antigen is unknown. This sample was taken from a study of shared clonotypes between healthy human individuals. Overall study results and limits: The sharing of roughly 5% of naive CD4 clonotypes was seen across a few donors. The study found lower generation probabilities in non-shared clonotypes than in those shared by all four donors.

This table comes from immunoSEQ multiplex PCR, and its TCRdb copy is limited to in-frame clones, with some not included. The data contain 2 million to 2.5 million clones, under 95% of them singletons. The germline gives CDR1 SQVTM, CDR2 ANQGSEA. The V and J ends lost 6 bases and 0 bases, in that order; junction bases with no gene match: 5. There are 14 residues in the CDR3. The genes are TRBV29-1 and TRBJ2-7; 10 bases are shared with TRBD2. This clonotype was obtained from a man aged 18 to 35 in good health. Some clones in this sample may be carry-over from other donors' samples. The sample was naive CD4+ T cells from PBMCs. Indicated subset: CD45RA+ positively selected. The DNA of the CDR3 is TGCAGCGTCGCGTCTAGCGGGAGCTCCTACGAGCAGTACTTC. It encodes CSVASSGSSYEQYF.